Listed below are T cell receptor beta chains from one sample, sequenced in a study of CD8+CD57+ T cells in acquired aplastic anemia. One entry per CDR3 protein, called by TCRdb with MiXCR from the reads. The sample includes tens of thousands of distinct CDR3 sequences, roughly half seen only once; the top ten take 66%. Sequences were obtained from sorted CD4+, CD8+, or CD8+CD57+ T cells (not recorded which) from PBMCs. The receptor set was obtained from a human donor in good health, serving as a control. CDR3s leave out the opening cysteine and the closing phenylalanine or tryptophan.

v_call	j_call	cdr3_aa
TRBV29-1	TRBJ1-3	SAPRGGLNTIY
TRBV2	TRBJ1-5	ASRVQGNQPQH
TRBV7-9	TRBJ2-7	ASRTGREQY
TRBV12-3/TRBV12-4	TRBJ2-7	ASSPIGQTYEQY
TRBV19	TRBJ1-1	ASRYSGGTEAF
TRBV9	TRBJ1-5	ASSVATGQPQH
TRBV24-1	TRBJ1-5	ATSEAGFGQPQH
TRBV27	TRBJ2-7	ASRTSALNYEQY
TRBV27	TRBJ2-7	ASSLIGGPYEQY
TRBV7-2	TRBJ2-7	ASSRAELYEQY
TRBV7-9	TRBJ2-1	ASSPVAPYNEQF
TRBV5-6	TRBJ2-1	ASSLVRNEQF
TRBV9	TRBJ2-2	ATKTNTGELF
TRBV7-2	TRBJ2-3	ASSYSGTQSDTQY
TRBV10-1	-	ASSECNGLAGRSHYEQY
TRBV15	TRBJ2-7	ATSREARQGGEQY
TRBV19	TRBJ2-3	ASSSVKGPWLDTQY
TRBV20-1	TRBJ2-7	SAGESGVPLYKQY
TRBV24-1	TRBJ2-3	ATSDVAGDTQY
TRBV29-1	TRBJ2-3	SVGTGQAPDTQY
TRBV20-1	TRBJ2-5	SLTRDTGYQETQY
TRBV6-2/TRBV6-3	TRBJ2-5	ASSYPTSGQETQY
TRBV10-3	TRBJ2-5	AISAGTSGPWETQY
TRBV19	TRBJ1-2	ASMQGGSYGYT
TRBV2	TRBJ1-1	ASIPGGRNTEAF
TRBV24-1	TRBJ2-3	ATSEAGTITDTQY
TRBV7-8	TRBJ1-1	ASSFDRGSAF
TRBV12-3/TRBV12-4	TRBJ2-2	ASSLSLSTGELF
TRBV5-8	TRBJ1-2	ASSLGGIGYGYT
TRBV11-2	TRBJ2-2	ASSLPSGSYQYTGELF
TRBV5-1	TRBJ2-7	ASRAGIEQY
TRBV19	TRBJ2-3	ASMRGRYSDTQY
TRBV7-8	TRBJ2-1	ASSARLDYNEQF